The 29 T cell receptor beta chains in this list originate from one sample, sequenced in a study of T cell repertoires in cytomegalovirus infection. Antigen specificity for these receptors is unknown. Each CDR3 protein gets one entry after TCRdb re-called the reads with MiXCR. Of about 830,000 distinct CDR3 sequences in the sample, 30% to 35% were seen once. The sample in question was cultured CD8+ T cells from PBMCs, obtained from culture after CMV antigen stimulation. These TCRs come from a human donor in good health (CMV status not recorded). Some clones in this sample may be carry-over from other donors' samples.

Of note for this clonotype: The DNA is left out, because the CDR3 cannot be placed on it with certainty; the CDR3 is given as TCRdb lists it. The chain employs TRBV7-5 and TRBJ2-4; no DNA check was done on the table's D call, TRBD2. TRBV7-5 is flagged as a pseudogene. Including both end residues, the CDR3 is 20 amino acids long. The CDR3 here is CISVPEARGGGPLAKNIQYF.

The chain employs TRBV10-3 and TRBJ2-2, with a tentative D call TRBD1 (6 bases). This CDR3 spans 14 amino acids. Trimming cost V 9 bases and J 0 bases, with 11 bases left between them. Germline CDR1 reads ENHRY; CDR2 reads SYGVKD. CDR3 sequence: CAIRTATNTGELFF. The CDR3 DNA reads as TGTGCCATACGGACAGCTACGAACACCGGGGAGCTGTTTTTT.

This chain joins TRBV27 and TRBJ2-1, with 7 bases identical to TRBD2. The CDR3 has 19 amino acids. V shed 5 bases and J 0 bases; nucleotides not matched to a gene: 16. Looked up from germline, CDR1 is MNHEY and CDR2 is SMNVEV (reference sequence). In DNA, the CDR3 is TGTGCCAGCAGTCTTCTAGCGGAACCCCCCTGGAGCTCCTACAATGAGCAGTTCTTC. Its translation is CASSLLAEPPWSSYNEQFF.

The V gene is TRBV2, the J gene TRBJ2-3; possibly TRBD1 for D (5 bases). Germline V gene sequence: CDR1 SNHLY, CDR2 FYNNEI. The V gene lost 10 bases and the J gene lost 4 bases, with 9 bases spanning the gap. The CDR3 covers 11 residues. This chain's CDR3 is CATPTADTQYF. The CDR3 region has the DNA TGTGCCACTCCGACAGCAGATACGCAGTATTTT.

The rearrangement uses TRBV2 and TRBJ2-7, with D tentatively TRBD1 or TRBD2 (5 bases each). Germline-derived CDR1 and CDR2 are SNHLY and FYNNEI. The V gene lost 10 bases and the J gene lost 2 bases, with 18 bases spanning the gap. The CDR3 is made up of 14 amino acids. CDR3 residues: CATLGTLSPYEQYF. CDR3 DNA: TGTGCCACTCTTGGGACCCTCAGCCCCTACGAGCAGTACTTC. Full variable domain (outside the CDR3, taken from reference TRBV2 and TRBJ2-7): EPEVTQTPSHQVTQMGQEVILRCVPISNHLYFYWYRQILGQKVEFLVSFYNNEISEKSEIFDDQFSVERPDGSNFTLKIRSTKLEDSAMYFCATLGTLSPYEQYFGPGTRLTVT.

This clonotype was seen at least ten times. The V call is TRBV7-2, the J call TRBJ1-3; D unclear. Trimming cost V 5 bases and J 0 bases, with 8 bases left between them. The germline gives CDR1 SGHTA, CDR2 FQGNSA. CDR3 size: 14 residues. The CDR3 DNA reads TGTGCCAGCAGCCACGGGAGCTCTGGAAACACCATATATTTT. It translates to CASSHGSSGNTIYF.

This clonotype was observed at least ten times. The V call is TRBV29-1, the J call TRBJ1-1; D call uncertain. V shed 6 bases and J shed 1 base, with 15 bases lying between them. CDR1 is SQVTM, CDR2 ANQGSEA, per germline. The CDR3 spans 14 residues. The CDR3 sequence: CSVYLVQSNTEAFF. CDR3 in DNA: TGCAGCGTGTACCTCGTACAGTCGAACACTGAAGCTTTCTTT.

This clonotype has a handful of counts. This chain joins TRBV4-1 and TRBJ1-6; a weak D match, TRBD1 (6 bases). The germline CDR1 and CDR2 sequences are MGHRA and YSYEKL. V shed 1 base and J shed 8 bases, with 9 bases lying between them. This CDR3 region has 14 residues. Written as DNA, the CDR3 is TGCGCCAGCAGCCAAGCTACAGGGTATTCACCCCTCCACTTT. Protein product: CASSQATGYSPLHF.

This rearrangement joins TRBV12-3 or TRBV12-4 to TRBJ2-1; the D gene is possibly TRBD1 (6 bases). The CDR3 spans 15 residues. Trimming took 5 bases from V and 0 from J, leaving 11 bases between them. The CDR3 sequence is CASSPTGNSYNEQFF. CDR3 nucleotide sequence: TGTGCCAGCAGTCCCACAGGGAACTCCTACAATGAGCAGTTCTTC.

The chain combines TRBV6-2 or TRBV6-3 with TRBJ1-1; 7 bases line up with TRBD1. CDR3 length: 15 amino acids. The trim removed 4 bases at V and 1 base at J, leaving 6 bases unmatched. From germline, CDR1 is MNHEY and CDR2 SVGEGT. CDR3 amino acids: CASSSLTGWNTEAFF. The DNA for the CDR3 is TGTGCCAGCAGTTCTCTGACAGGGTGGAACACTGAAGCTTTCTTT.

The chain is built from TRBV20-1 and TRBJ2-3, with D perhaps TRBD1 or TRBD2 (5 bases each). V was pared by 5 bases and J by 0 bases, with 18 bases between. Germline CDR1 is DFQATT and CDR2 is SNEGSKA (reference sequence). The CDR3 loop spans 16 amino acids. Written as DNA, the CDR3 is TGCAGTGCTCTCCAGTGGGGACGCACTAGCACAGATACGCAGTATTTT. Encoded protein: CSALQWGRTSTDTQYF.

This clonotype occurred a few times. The DNA for the CDR3 is TGCAGTGCTAGAGACCAGGCCCAAGAGACCCAGTACTTC. Protein: CSARDQAQETQYF. V gene TRBV20-1 combines with J gene TRBJ2-5; D is ambiguous. V lost 0 bases and J 1 base, leaving 6 bases between the germline ends. Germline CDR1 and CDR2: DFQATT and SNEGSKA (reference sequence). The CDR3 runs to 13 residues.

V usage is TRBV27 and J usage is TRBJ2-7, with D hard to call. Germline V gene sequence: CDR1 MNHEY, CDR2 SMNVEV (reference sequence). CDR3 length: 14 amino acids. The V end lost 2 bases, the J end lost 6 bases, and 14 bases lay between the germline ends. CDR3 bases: TGTGCCAGCAGTTTAGGAGTCCCAGGAAGCGAGCAGTACTTC. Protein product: CASSLGVPGSEQYF.

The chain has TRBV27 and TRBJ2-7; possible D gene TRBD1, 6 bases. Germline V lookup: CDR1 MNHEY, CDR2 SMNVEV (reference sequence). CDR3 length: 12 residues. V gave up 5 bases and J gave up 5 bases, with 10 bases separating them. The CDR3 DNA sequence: TGTGCCAGCAGTACAGGGACCGACGAGCAGTACGTC. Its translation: CASSTGTDEQYV.

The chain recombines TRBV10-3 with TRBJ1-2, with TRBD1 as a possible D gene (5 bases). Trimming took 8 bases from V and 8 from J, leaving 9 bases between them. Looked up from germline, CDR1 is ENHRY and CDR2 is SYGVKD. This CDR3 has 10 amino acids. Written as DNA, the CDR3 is TGTGCCATCCGCGGGGCGGGCTACACCTTC. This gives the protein CAIRGAGYTF.

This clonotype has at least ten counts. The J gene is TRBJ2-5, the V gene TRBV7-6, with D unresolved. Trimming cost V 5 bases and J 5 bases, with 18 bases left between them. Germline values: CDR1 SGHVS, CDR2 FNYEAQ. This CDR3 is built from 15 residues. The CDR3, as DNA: TGTGCCAGCAGCCGGGTATGGGGTGAAAGGGAGACCCAGTACTTC. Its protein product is CASSRVWGERETQYF.

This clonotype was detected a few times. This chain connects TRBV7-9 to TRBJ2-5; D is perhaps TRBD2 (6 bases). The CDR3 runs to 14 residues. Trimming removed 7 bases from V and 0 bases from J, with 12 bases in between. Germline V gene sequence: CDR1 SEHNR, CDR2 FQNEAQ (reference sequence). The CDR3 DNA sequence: TGTGCCAGCATAACGGAGGGGTACCAAGAGACCCAGTACTTC. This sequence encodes CASITEGYQETQYF.

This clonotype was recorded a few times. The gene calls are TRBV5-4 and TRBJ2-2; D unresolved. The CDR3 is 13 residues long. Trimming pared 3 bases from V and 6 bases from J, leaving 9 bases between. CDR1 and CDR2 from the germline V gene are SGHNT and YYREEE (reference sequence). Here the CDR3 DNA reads TGTGCCAGCAGCTCGAAAGTTGCCGGGGAGCTGTTTTTT. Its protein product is CASSSKVAGELFF.

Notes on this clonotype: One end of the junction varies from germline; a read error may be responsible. The CDR3 nucleotides read TGTGCCAGCAGACAAGATCAGGAGGAGACCCAGTACTTC. Its protein is CASRQDQEETQYF. The V gene is TRBV14, the J gene TRBJ2-5, with no clear D. The CDR3 is 13 residues long. Germline CDR1 and CDR2: SGHDN and FVKESK.

This chain's CDR3 is CASSLTPPGGETQYF. CDR3 nucleotides: TGTGCCAGCAGCTTAACCCCTCCGGGAGGCGAGACCCAGTACTTC. The chain combines TRBV7-6 with TRBJ2-5, with 7 bases lining up with TRBD2. The J segment lost 5 bases and the V segment lost 2 bases, leaving 8 bases of the junction unmatched. CDR3 length: 15 residues. CDR1 is SGHVS and CDR2 is FNYEAQ in the germline V gene.

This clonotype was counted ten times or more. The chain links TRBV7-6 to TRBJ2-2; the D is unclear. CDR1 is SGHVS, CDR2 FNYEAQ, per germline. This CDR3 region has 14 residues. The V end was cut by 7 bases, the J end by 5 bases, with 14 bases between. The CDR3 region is CASNPVMGTGELFF. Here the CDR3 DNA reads TGTGCCAGCAACCCAGTCATGGGTACCGGGGAGCTGTTTTTT.

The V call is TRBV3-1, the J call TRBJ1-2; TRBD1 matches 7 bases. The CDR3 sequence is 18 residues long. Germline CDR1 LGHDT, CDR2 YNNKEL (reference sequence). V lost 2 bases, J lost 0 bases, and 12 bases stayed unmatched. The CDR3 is CASSQYPDRPIPNYGYTF. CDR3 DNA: TGTGCCAGCAGCCAATACCCGGACAGGCCCATTCCTAACTATGGCTACACCTTC.

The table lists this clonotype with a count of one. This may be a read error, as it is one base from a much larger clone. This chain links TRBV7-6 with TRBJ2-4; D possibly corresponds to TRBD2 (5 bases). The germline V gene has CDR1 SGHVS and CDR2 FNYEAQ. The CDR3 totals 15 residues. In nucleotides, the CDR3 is TGTGCCGGCAGCCCGACCAGCGGCAGAGGAAACATTCAGTACTTC. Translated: CAGSPTSGRGNIQYF.

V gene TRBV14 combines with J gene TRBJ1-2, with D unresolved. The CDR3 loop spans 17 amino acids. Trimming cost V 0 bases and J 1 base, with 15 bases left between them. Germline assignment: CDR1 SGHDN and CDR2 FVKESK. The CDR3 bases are TGTGCCAGCAGCCAAGATACTTGGGCAGGCCTTAACTATGGCTACACCTTC. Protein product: CASSQDTWAGLNYGYTF.

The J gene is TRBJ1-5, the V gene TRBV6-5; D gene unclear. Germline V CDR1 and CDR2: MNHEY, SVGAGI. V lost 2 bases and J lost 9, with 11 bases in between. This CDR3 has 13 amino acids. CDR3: CASSYSLLGPQHF. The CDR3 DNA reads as TGTGCCAGCAGTTACAGCCTCTTGGGGCCCCAGCATTTT.

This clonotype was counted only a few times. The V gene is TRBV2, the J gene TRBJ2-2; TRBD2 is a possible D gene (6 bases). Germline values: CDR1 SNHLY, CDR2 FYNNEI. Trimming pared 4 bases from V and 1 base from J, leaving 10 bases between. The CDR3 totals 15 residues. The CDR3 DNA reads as TGTGCCAGCAGTGCCGCGGGAAAGAACACCGGGGAGCTGTTTTTT. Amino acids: CASSAAGKNTGELFF.

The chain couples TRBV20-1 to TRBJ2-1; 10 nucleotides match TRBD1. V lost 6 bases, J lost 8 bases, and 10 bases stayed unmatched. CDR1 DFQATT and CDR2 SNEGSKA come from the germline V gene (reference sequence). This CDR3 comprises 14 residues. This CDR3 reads CSALFRDRGHEQFF. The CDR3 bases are TGCAGTGCCTTGTTCCGGGACAGGGGACATGAGCAGTTCTTC.

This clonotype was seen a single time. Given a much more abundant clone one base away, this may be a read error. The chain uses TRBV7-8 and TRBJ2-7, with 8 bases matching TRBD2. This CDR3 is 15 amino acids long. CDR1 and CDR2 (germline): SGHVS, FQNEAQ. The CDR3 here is CASSLELAGGYGQYF. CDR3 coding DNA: TGTGCCAGCAGCTTAGAGTTGGCGGGGGGCTACGGGCAGTACTTC.

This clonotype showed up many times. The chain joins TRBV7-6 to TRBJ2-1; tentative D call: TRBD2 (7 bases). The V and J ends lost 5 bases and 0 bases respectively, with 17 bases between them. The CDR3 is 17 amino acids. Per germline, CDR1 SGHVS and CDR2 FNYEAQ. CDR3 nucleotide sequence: TGTGCCAGCAGCGCATCGGGGGGCTACAGCTCCTACAATGAGCAGTTCTTC. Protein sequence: CASSASGGYSSYNEQFF.